A single TCR beta chain is shown here with its context. The antigen is unknown. Measured with immunoSEQ multiplex PCR; TCRdb has only the in-frame clones, and not every one. This sample carries some 4,100 clones, about 19% of them seen once, and the ten largest clones take about a fifth. This specimen comes from a study of sequential checkpoint blockade in melanoma. Overall study results and limits: T-cell fraction and clonality followed PD-L1 and CD8+ counts, not mutational load.

The V gene end was trimmed by 4 bases and the J gene end by 15 bases; junction bases not matched to a gene: 4. Germline CDR1 and CDR2: MNHGY and SAAAGT. CDR3 length equals 12 residues. Treatment given: randomized to nivolumab then ipilimumab (arm A) or the reverse (arm B). The rearrangement joins TRBV6-8 to TRBJ2-1, with 12 bases identical to TRBD2. The sequence was collected from a human patient with melanoma. Some clones in this sample may be carry-over from other donors' samples. Sequences were derived from tumor tissue (inferred from file names), sampled from a patient given nivolumab and ipilimumab in sequence. CDR3 region: CASSSGLAGRFF. CDR3 nucleotide sequence: TGTGCCAGCAGTTCTGGACTAGCGGGACGGTTCTTC.